Below are 2 T cell receptor beta chains sequenced from a single sample in a study of control samples from healthy donors and cancer patients. Some clones are missing from TCRdb's copy, which holds only in-frame ones; the method was immunoSEQ multiplex PCR. The sample holds approximately 120,000 clones, 87% seen once. The sample comprised blood. The receptors come from a man aged 18 to 30 in good health.

This sequence joins TRBV4-1 and TRBJ1-1, with D hard to call. The CDR3 has 15 amino acids. Trimming took 4 bases from V and 3 from J, leaving 15 bases between them. The germline V gene encodes CDR1 MGHRA and CDR2 YSYEKL. CDR3 residues: CASSPVVSGDTEAFF. DNA for the CDR3: TGCGCCAGCAGCCCAGTGGTGAGCGGGGACACTGAAGCTTTCTTT.

The V gene is TRBV16, the J gene TRBJ2-7; D not resolved. The ends were cut back, 4 bases at V and 6 bases at J, with 7 bases in the middle. The germline V gene encodes CDR1 KGHSY and CDR2 FQNENV. The CDR3 is 11 residues long. The CDR3 nucleotides are TGTGCCAGCAGCCCACGCGCCGAGCAGTACTTC. The encoded protein is CASSPRAEQYF.